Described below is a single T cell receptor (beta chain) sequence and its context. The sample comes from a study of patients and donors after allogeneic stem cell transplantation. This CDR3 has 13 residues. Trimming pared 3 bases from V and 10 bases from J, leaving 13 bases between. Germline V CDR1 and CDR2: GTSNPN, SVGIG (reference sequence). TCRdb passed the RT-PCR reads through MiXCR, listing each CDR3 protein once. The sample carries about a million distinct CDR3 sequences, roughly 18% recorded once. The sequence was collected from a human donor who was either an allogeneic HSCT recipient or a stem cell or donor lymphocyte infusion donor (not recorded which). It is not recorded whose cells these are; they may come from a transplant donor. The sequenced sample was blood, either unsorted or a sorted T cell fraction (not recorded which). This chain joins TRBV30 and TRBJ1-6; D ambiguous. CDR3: CAWSVAYDSPLHF. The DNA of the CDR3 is TGTGCCTGGAGCGTTGCCTACGACTCACCCCTCCACTTT.